Listed here are 28 T cell receptor beta chains from one sample, sequenced in a study of T cell therapy after organ transplantation. As to time point: 20-29 weeks after completion of therapy. Their cognate antigens are unknown. Repertoires were generated with immunoSEQ multiplex PCR, while TCRdb's copy carries only in-frame clones and drops some. The table shows about 18,000 clones, with roughly 87% occurring only once. Source: CD8+ T cells from blood, taken after autologous CMV-specific T cell therapy. The origin of the receptors is a human patient who had received a solid organ transplant and had CMV disease. Some T cells may be supplied by the graft donor.

The table lists this clone with a count of one. The chain is built from TRBV5-6 and TRBJ2-1; no definite D call. V dropped 6 bases and J dropped 9 bases, with 19 bases sitting between them. CDR3 length: 14 residues. CDR1 and CDR2 (germline): SGHDT, YYEEEE. The CDR3 DNA is TGTGCCAGCAACCCTAGATCCGGCATCGGTGAGCAGTTCTTC. As protein: CASNPRSGIGEQFF.

The chain combines TRBV19 with TRBJ2-1; a possible D gene is TRBD2 (6 bases). Trimming removed 5 bases at V and 0 bases at J, with 14 bases between. The CDR3 length is 16 residues. CDR1 is LNHDA, CDR2 SQIVND, per germline (reference sequence). The CDR3 reads CASSGWTTHSYNEQFF. CDR3 nucleotides: TGTGCCAGTAGTGGATGGACTACCCACTCCTACAATGAGCAGTTCTTC.

The count of this clone is one. The V gene is TRBV19, the J gene TRBJ1-1; TRBD1 aligns across 7 bases. The CDR3 is made up of 11 amino acids. Germline trimming cut 8 bases from V and 7 bases from J; bases unmatched to any gene: 4. Germline CDR1 is LNHDA and CDR2 is SQIVND (reference sequence). CDR3 nucleotide sequence: TGTGCCAGTCGAACAGGGGATGAAGCTTTCTTT. Protein: CASRTGDEAFF.

The chain recombines TRBV6-1 with TRBJ1-6; 10 bases are a match to TRBD1. Germline lookup yields CDR1 MNHNS and CDR2 SASEGT. This CDR3 is built from 15 residues. V shed 7 bases, J shed 5 bases, and the junction held 5 bases outside the gene matches. The CDR3 reads CASTQGTGDNSPLHF. The CDR3 region has the DNA TGTGCCAGCACCCAAGGGACAGGGGATAATTCACCCCTCCACTTT.

The genes are TRBV7-6 and TRBJ2-5; D could derive from TRBD1 or TRBD2 (5 bases each). V was clipped by 5 bases and J by 1 base, with 11 bases between them. The germline gives CDR1 SGHVS, CDR2 FNYEAQ. The CDR3 length is 14 residues. The chain's CDR3 is CASSPGPTQETQYF. CDR3 sequence (DNA): TGTGCCAGCAGCCCGGGGCCCACCCAAGAGACCCAGTACTTC.

The chain has TRBV4-1 and TRBJ1-1; D not resolved. Germline V CDR1 and CDR2: MGHRA, YSYEKL. The ends were cut back, 4 bases at V and 4 bases at J, with 4 bases in the middle. CDR3 length equals 11 residues. CDR3 nucleotide sequence: TGCGCCAGCAGCCGAGGCACTGAAGCTTTCTTT. Protein product: CASSRGTEAFF.

The chain joins TRBV5-1 to TRBJ1-1; D not certain. V lost 0 bases and J 7 bases, leaving 10 bases between the germline ends. CDR1 and CDR2 from the germline V gene are SGHRS and YFSETQ. CDR3 size: 13 residues. The CDR3 region has the DNA TGCGCCAGCAGCTTGGAGGATGCGATTGAAGCTTTCTTT. Its translation: CASSLEDAIEAFF.

The chain has TRBV9 and TRBJ2-3, with D unresolved. CDR3 length: 13 amino acids. From germline, CDR1 is SGDLS and CDR2 YYNGEE. Trimming cost V 1 base and J 4 bases, with 7 bases left between them. DNA for the CDR3: TGTGCCAGCAGCGTAAAGGTCTCAGATACGCAGTATTTT. Translating gives CASSVKVSDTQYF.

This rearrangement joins TRBV30 to TRBJ1-5, with D unresolved. V was trimmed by 0 bases and J by 6 bases, leaving 15 bases between them. The CDR3 runs 15 residues. Looked up from germline, CDR1 is GTSNPN and CDR2 is SVGIG (reference sequence). The CDR3 region has the DNA TGTGCCTGGAGTGTCGGAAGTCAGGTCGGTCAGCCCCAGCATTTT. Translating it yields CAWSVGSQVGQPQHF.

V gene TRBV11-3 combines with J gene TRBJ2-3, with unresolved D. Germline V gene sequence: CDR1 SGHNT, CDR2 YENEEA. V was cut by 6 bases and J by 4 bases, with 11 bases left in between. The CDR3 extends over 13 amino acids. CDR3 in amino acids: CASSPHGADTQYF. CDR3 nucleotide sequence: TGTGCCAGCAGTCCCCATGGGGCAGATACGCAGTATTTT.

This sequence joins TRBV29-1 and TRBJ2-3; a weak D match, TRBD1 (6 bases). Germline V lookup: CDR1 SQVTM, CDR2 ANQGSEA. Trimming left V 5 bases short and J 4 bases short, with 19 bases between. This CDR3 has 15 residues. The CDR3 DNA reads TGCAGCGTTTCTGCAGGGGCTCGTTCAGCAGATACGCAGTATTTT. It encodes CSVSAGARSADTQYF.

The chain joins TRBV7-3 to TRBJ2-3; 7 bases line up with TRBD2. V was clipped by 5 bases and J by 1 base; unmatched bases: 6. The CDR3 is made up of 15 amino acids. Germline V gene data show CDR1 as SGHTA and CDR2 as FQGTGA. CDR3 coding DNA: TGTGCCAGCAGCCCCTACAGCGGGGGCACAGATACGCAGTATTTT. This encodes CASSPYSGGTDTQYF.

The chain joins TRBV6-4 to TRBJ2-3, with 14 bases identical to TRBD2. There are 16 residues in the CDR3. Trimming removed 3 bases from V and 4 bases from J; junction bases left unmatched: 3. Germline V gene lookup returns CDR1 MRHNA and CDR2 SNTAGT. The CDR3: CASSEKGLAGADTQYF. CDR3 in DNA: TGTGCCAGCAGTGAAAAGGGACTAGCGGGAGCAGATACGCAGTATTTT.

This clone was counted only a few times. The rearrangement uses TRBV6-1 and TRBJ2-1, with 8 bases matching TRBD1. V lost 1 base, J lost 6 bases, and 5 bases stayed unmatched. The CDR3 spans 15 residues. Germline assignment: CDR1 MNHNS and CDR2 SASEGT. CDR3 DNA: TGTGCCAGCAGTGAAGGGACAGGGTCCCTCAATGAGCAGTTCTTC. This encodes CASSEGTGSLNEQFF.

The V gene is TRBV14, the J gene TRBJ1-2; D gene unclear. V lost 0 bases to trimming and J lost 4 bases, with 9 bases between them. The CDR3 is made up of 14 amino acids. Germline values: CDR1 SGHDN, CDR2 FVKESK. The DNA for the CDR3 is TGTGCCAGCAGCCAAGAGCAGGCTGGCTATGGCTACACCTTC. Encoded protein: CASSQEQAGYGYTF.

The V gene is TRBV6-4, the J gene TRBJ2-3; D gene unclear. The V end was cut by 0 bases, the J end by 1 base, with 5 bases between. The CDR3 totals 14 residues. Germline V gene data show CDR1 as MRHNA and CDR2 as SNTAGT. CDR3 amino acids: CASSDSGGTDTQYF. In nucleotides, the CDR3 is TGTGCCAGCAGTGACTCGGGTGGCACAGATACGCAGTATTTT.

The chain recombines TRBV7-3 with TRBJ2-2, with 9 bases lining up with TRBD1. With V trimmed by 5 bases and J by 3 bases, 4 bases remained unmatched. There are 15 residues in the CDR3. Per the germline V gene, CDR1 is SGHTA and CDR2 is FQGTGA. The CDR3 nucleotides are TGTGCCAGCAGCCGGACAGGGGCGGACACCGGGGAGCTGTTTTTT. Protein: CASSRTGADTGELFF.

The CDR3: CASSEGTSHGELFF. In DNA, the CDR3 is TGTGCCAGCAGCGAAGGGACAAGCCACGGGGAGCTGTTTTTT. The rearrangement links TRBV9 to TRBJ2-2; tentatively, D is TRBD1 (6 bases). Germline CDR1 reads SGDLS; CDR2 reads YYNGEE. CDR3 length equals 14 residues. V dropped 3 bases and J dropped 7 bases, with 13 bases sitting between them. Filled out from reference TRBV9 and TRBJ2-2, the complete variable domain reads DSGVTQTPKHLITATGQRVTLRCSPRSGDLSVYWYQQSLDQGLQFLIQYYNGEERAKGNILERFSAQQFPDLHSELNLSSLELGDSALYFCASSEGTSHGELFFGEGSRLTVL.

This clone was counted at least ten times. Additional DNA sequences in this sample encode the identical CDR3. The chain joins TRBV4-3 to TRBJ2-3, with 8 bases matching TRBD1. With V trimmed by 0 bases and J by 1 base, 3 bases remained unmatched. The CDR3 runs to 16 residues. The germline gives CDR1 LGHNA, CDR2 YSLEER. The CDR3 is CASSQDLGQGTDTQYF. The CDR3 DNA is TGCGCCAGCAGCCAAGATTTGGGACAGGGCACAGATACGCAGTATTTT.

The chain carries TRBV7-9 and TRBJ2-2; 11 nucleotides agree with TRBD1. V dropped 5 bases and J dropped 4; count of bases not matched to a gene: 12. This CDR3 spans 18 amino acids. Germline V CDR1 and CDR2: SEHNR, FQNEAQ (reference sequence). The CDR3 DNA reads as TGTGCCAGCAGCCCCGAGGCCCGGGACAGGGGGGGCACCGGGGAGCTGTTTTTT. This codes for CASSPEARDRGGTGELFF. Supplemented by reference TRBV7-9 and TRBJ2-2, the full variable domain reads DTGVSQNPRHKITKRGQNVTFRCDPISEHNRLYWYRQTLGQGPEFLTYFQNEAQLEKSRLLSDRFSAERPKGSFSTLEIQRTEQGDSAMYLCASSPEARDRGGTGELFFGEGSRLTVL.

This clone occurred a few times. J is TRBJ2-7 and V is TRBV14; a possible D gene is TRBD1 (6 bases). The V end was cut by 4 bases, the J end by 5 bases, with 15 bases between. Germline V CDR1 and CDR2: SGHDN, FVKESK. This CDR3 has 14 residues. The CDR3 DNA follows: TGTGCCAGCAGCCCCTGGGCAGGGGATAACGAGCAGTACTTC. It encodes CASSPWAGDNEQYF.

The rearrangement uses TRBV11-3 and TRBJ1-5; 8 positions match TRBD1. Germline V gives CDR1 SGHNT, CDR2 YENEEA. The CDR3 length is 19 residues. J lost 0 bases, V lost 5 bases, and 15 bases had no gene match. The CDR3 DNA sequence: TGTGCCAGCAGCATAGTCGAACTCGGACAGGGAAATAGCAATCAGCCCCAGCATTTT. Its protein is CASSIVELGQGNSNQPQHF. Full variable domain (remainder filled in from reference TRBV11-3 and TRBJ1-5): EAGVVQSPRYKIIEKKQPVAFWCNPISGHNTLYWYLQNLGQGPELLIRYENEEAVDDSQLPKDRFSAERLKGVDSTLKIQPAELGDSAVYLCASSIVELGQGNSNQPQHFGDGTRLSIL.

This clone is termed medium-sized (0.01 to 0.1%). At the DNA level, this CDR3 is encoded by other sequences in the same sample as well. This sequence joins TRBV14 and TRBJ2-1; the match to TRBD1 covers 9 bases. CDR3 length: 16 residues. CDR1 and CDR2 from the germline V gene are SGHDN and FVKESK. The V and J ends lost 0 bases and 5 bases, in that order; junction bases with no gene match: 5. CDR3 amino acids: CASSQDPGQGDNEQFF. The CDR3 DNA reads as TGTGCCAGCAGCCAAGATCCGGGACAGGGAGACAATGAGCAGTTCTTC.

The table lists this clone with a few counts. The rearrangement uses TRBV6-4 and TRBJ1-1; the D gene is possibly TRBD1 (6 bases). Looked up from germline, CDR1 is MRHNA and CDR2 is SNTAGT. Trimming left V 6 bases short and J 4 bases short, with 18 bases between. The CDR3 runs to 15 residues. As DNA, the CDR3 is TGTGCCAGCAGCCCCCTGGGGGGGGCGAGCACTGAAGCTTTCTTT. Protein product: CASSPLGGASTEAFF.

CDR3 loop: CAWSVMEGAPYGYTF. The DNA of the CDR3 is TGTGCCTGGAGTGTAATGGAGGGGGCCCCCTATGGCTACACCTTC. The rearrangement uses TRBV30 and TRBJ1-2, with 7 bases aligning to TRBD1. The CDR3 is 15 residues long. V shed 0 bases and J 4 bases; nucleotides not matched to a gene: 8. Per germline, CDR1 GTSNPN and CDR2 SVGIG (reference sequence).

The rearrangement uses TRBV27 and TRBJ1-5; TRBD1 matches at 7 bases. Looked up from germline, CDR1 is MNHEY and CDR2 is SMNVEV (reference sequence). The CDR3 has 16 residues. V shed 5 bases and J 1 base; nucleotides not matched to a gene: 8. CDR3 coding DNA: TGTGCCAGCAGTCCCTCCTACAGGGGAAGCAATCAGCCCCAGCATTTT. Amino acid sequence: CASSPSYRGSNQPQHF.

The chain combines TRBV27 with TRBJ1-1; 7 nucleotides align to TRBD1. Germline V gene sequence: CDR1 MNHEY, CDR2 SMNVEV (reference sequence). V shed 8 bases and J 2 bases; nucleotides not matched to a gene: 2. CDR3 length equals 12 residues. The CDR3 spells CASRQGNTEAFF. As DNA, the CDR3 is TGTGCCAGCCGACAGGGAAACACTGAAGCTTTCTTT.

The chain couples TRBV4-1 to TRBJ2-1; 7 bases match TRBD2. The CDR3 has 14 residues. V was clipped by 2 bases and J by 10 bases; unmatched bases: 8. Per germline, CDR1 MGHRA and CDR2 YSYEKL. The chain's CDR3 is CASSQSRLAWEQFF. Written as DNA, the CDR3 is TGCGCCAGCAGCCAATCCAGACTAGCTTGGGAGCAGTTCTTC.